A selection of T cell receptor beta chains follows, all from one sample in a study of blood T cell repertoires in COVID-19. Only in-frame clones appear in the TCRdb table, and some are missing; sequencing was by immunoSEQ multiplex PCR. Among around 140,000 clones listed, approximately 84% were seen once. Sequencing was performed on peripheral blood. Source of these receptors: a human donor in a cohort sampled during active COVID-19. Each CDR3 is given with its conserved first and last residue. A D gene is named only where the DNA matches it firmly. Only part of the rows carry a size: once, few, many, or a class if the clone is expanded.

>TRBD1|-|TRBJ1-6|TRBV2
CASRSGQGSSPLHF
TGTGCCAGCAGGTCGGGACAGGGGTCGTCACCCCTCCACTTT
>-|few|TRBJ1-1|TRBV2
CASLGGAYTEAFF
TGTGCCAGTCTTGGGGGCGCGTATACTGAAGCTTTCTTT
>TRBD1|-|TRBJ2-2|TRBV4-3
CASSQGGTGIGELFF
TGCGCCAGCAGCCAAGGCGGGACAGGAATCGGGGAGCTGTTTTTT
>-|-|TRBJ2-2|TRBV9
CASSVGEEGTGELFF
TGTGCCAGCAGCGTAGGAGAGGAGGGCACCGGGGAGCTGTTTTTT
>-|-|TRBJ2-1|TRBV4-2
CASSQRRDPYNEQFF
TGTGCCAGCAGCCAAAGGAGGGACCCCTACAATGAGCAGTTCTTC
>TRBD1|-|TRBJ2-7|TRBV11-3
CASSFRTGAEQYF
TGTGCCAGCAGCTTCCGGACAGGCGCCGAGCAGTACTTC
>TRBD2|few|TRBJ2-1|TRBV29-1
CSVEEAGGQFF
TGCAGCGTTGAAGAGGCGGGAGGGCAGTTCTTC
>-|-|TRBJ2-1|TRBV7-2
CASSAGHYNEQFF
TGTGCCAGCAGCGCAGGACATTACAATGAGCAGTTCTTC
>-|-|TRBJ1-5|TRBV24-1
CATSEAADRKPQHF
TGTGCCACCAGTGAGGCCGCGGACAGAAAACCCCAGCATTTT
>-|-|TRBJ1-4|TRBV4-2
CASSPDNRGNEKLFF
TGTGCCAGCAGCCCAGACAACCGGGGGAATGAAAAACTGTTTTTT
>TRBD1|-|TRBJ1-1|TRBV27
CASTPLDRPNTEAFF
TGTGCCAGCACTCCCTTGGACAGGCCTAACACTGAAGCTTTCTTT
>-|once|TRBJ2-1|TRBV7-8
CASSFQKGSYNEQFF
TGTGCCAGCAGCTTTCAGAAGGGGTCCTACAATGAGCAGTTCTTC
>-|-|TRBJ1-3|TRBV5-1
CASSLDTSGNTIYF
TGCGCCAGCAGCTTGGATACATCTGGAAACACCATATATTTT
>TRBD1|-|TRBJ1-2|TRBV5-1
CASSLDPGQNYGYTF
TGCGCCAGCAGCTTGGACCCGGGACAGAACTATGGCTACACCTTC
>-|-|TRBJ1-5|TRBV7-9
CASSKYPNQPQHF
TGTGCCAGCAGCAAATATCCGAATCAGCCCCAGCATTTT
>-|-|TRBJ2-7|TRBV7-2
CASSQRQDSYEQYF
TGTGCCAGCAGCCAACGACAGGATTCCTACGAGCAGTACTTC
>-|-|TRBJ1-4|TRBV9
CASSGGGGLGEKLFF
TGTGCCAGCAGCGGAGGGGGAGGGCTTGGCGAAAAACTGTTTTTT
>-|-|TRBJ2-5|TRBV15
CATSKLTEETQYF
TGTGCCACCAGCAAGTTGACAGAAGAGACCCAGTACTTC
>TRBD2|-|TRBJ2-5|TRBV9
CASSDGLAGGGETQYF
TGTGCCAGCAGCGACGGACTAGCGGGAGGAGGGGAGACCCAGTACTTC
>TRBD1|once|TRBJ1-4|TRBV2
CASRRTGTNEKLFF
TGTGCCAGCAGGAGGACAGGGACCAATGAAAAACTGTTTTTT
>TRBD1|-|TRBJ1-1|TRBV6-5
CASSPNRGLNTEAFF
TGTGCCAGCAGCCCAAACAGGGGGCTGAACACTGAAGCTTTCTTT
>-|-|TRBJ2-2|TRBV7-2
CASSPPRGGKNTGELFF
TGTGCCAGCAGCCCCCCCCGGGGTGGCAAGAACACCGGGGAGCTGTTTTTT
>-|-|TRBJ1-1|TRBV5-1
CASSSSGGVTEAFF
TGCGCCAGCAGCTCCAGTGGGGGGGTGACTGAAGCTTTCTTT
>TRBD2|-|TRBJ2-5|TRBV4-1
CASSLGLAGGEETQYF
TGCGCCAGCAGCCTCGGACTAGCGGGAGGAGAAGAGACCCAGTACTTC
>-|-|TRBJ1-3|TRBV6-5
CASRPGGENTIYF
TGTGCCAGCAGGCCCGGGGGTGAGAACACCATATATTTT
>TRBD2|-|TRBJ2-5|TRBV28
CASSTSFTVPGGRQTQYF
TGTGCCAGCAGTACCTCCTTTACTGTCCCGGGGGGGCGACAGACCCAGTACTTC
>-|-|TRBJ1-1|TRBV20-1
CSASVGGDTEAFF
TGCAGTGCTAGTGTTGGGGGGGACACTGAAGCTTTCTTT
>-|-|TRBJ1-2|TRBV7-3
CASSLTPATGSHGYTF
TGTGCCAGCAGCTTAACGCCCGCTACAGGTAGTCATGGCTACACCTTC
>-|few|TRBJ1-2|TRBV29-1
CSVEMAYGYTF
TGCAGCGTTGAAATGGCCTATGGCTACACCTTC
>TRBD1|-|TRBJ2-3|TRBV2
CASTRQGSSTDTQYF
TGTGCCAGCACCCGACAGGGGTCGAGCACAGATACGCAGTATTTT